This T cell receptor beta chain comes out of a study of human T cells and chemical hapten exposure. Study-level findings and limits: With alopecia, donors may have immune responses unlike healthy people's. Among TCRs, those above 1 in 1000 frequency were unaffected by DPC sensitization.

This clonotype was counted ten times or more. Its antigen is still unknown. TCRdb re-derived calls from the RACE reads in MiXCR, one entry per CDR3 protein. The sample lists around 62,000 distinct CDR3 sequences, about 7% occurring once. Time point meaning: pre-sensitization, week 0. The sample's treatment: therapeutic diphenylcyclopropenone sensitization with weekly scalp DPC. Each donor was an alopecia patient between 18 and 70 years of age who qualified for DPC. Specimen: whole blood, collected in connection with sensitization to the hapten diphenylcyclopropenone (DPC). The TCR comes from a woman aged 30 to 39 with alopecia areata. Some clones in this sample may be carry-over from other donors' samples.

CDR3 coding DNA: TGTGCCAGCAGGGGGACAGTGAACACTGAAGCTTTCTTT. This translates into CASRGTVNTEAFF. This chain uses TRBV12-3 or TRBV12-4 with TRBJ1-1; 7 bases agree with TRBD1. Trimming took 6 bases from V and 0 from J; bases not matched to a gene: 1. The CDR3 consists of 13 residues.